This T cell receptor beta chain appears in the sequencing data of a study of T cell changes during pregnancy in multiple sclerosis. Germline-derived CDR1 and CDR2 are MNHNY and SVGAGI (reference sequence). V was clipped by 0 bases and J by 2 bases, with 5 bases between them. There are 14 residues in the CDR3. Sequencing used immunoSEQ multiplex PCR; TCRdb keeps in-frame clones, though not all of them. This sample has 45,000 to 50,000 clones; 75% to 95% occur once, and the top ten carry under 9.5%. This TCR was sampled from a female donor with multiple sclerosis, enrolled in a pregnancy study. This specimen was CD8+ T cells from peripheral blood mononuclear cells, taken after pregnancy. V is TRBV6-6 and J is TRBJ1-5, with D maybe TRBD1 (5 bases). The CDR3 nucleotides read TGTGCCAGCAGTTACTCAGGGGGCAATCAGCCCCAGCATTTT. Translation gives CASSYSGGNQPQHF.